The rows below give T cell receptor beta chains drawn from one sample of a study of glioma-infiltrating T cells. TCRdb processed the multiplex PCR reads anew with MiXCR; each CDR3 protein has one entry. The table includes around 190,000 distinct CDR3 sequences, under 55% detected once. Sequenced input: glioma tissue, nonneoplastic brain tissue, or PBMCs (not recorded which). The receptors originated from a human donor with low-grade glioma or glioblastoma, undergoing nonglioma brain surgery, or in good health (not recorded which). Each CDR3 is given with its conserved first and last residue. D genes are given only for firm matches. Clone size, where shown, is once, few, many, or a class for clones that have expanded.

D gene	clone size	J gene	CDR3 length	V gene	CDR3 DNA	CDR3 protein
-	few	TRBJ1-2	13	TRBV5-4	TGTGCCAGCAGCCCCCGGACTTCTCGGGGCTACACCTTC	CASSPRTSRGYTF
TRBD2	once	TRBJ2-3	17	TRBV28	TGTGCCAGCAGTTTTTGGGGGACTAGTAGGAACACAGATACGCAGTATTTT	CASSFWGTSRNTDTQYF
-	-	TRBJ2-1	12	TRBV2	TGTGCCATCATTGTATTAGGCAATGAGCAGTTCTTC	CAIIVLGNEQFF
TRBD2	-	TRBJ2-3	15	TRBV11-2	TGTGCCAGCAGTATAGCGGGAGGTTACACAGATACGCAGTATTTT	CASSIAGGYTDTQYF
TRBD1	few	TRBJ2-1	16	TRBV11-1	TGTGCCAGCAGCAAAACAGACAGGGGAGCCTACAATGAGCAGTTCTTC	CASSKTDRGAYNEQFF
-	-	TRBJ2-5	14	TRBV2	TGTGCCAGCAGAAGTGAGGGGGGATCGGAGACCAAGTACTTC	CASRSEGGSETKYF
-	few	TRBJ1-6	15	TRBV30	TGTGCCGCCAAACAGGGCAGCTCCGATAATTCACCCCTCCACTTT	CAAKQGSSDNSPLHF
-	-	TRBJ2-5	11	TRBV7-2	TGTGCCAGCAGCCTCCAAGAGACCCGGTACTTC	CASSLQETRYF
-	many	TRBJ1-2	16	TRBV7-2	TGTGCCAGCAGTCCCCTTGGGCCAGGAAAACCCAATGGCTACACCTTC	CASSPLGPGKPNGYTF
-	-	TRBJ2-1	19	TRBV28	TGTGCCATCAGTCAATACCAGGGACATGGAAGTTTAGTGGGCAATGAGCAGTTCTTC	CAISQYQGHGSLVGNEQFF
-	-	TRBJ2-1	16	TRBV6-2/TRBV6-3	TGTGCCAGCAGCCTCCAACTAGGCACCGGGCCGAATGAGCAGTTCTTC	CASSLQLGTGPNEQFF
-	few	TRBJ2-7	13	TRBV2	TGTGCCAGCAGTGAAAGGGGCTTCTACGAGCAGTACTTC	CASSERGFYEQYF
-	-	TRBJ2-1	16	TRBV27	TGTGCCACCAGTGATCCGATCATGGGTCCCAACAATGAGCAGTTCTTC	CATSDPIMGPNNEQFF
-	many	TRBJ1-6	14	TRBV15	TGTGCCACCAGCAGAGCAGGAAATAATTCACCCCTCCACTTT	CATSRAGNNSPLHF
TRBD2	-	TRBJ2-3	18	TRBV19	TGTGCCAGTAGTACCCCACTCGTACTAGCGGGAGGAGCAGATACGCAGTATTTT	CASSTPLVLAGGADTQYF
-	-	TRBJ2-3	15	TRBV5-1	TGCGCCAGCAGCATAGAACATTCTAGCACAGATACGCAGTATTTT	CASSIEHSSTDTQYF
-	many	TRBJ2-5	13	TRBV11-2	TGTGCCAGCAGCGCGTGGCCCGGAGAGACCCAGTACTTC	CASSAWPGETQYF
-	few	TRBJ2-1	16	TRBV19	TGTGCCAGTAGCCCGATGGGCCCAAAATCCTACAATGAGCAGTTCTTC	CASSPMGPKSYNEQFF
-	-	TRBJ2-7	15	TRBV12-3/TRBV12-4	TGTGCCAGCAGTTTAGCTTCTGCGATCTCCTACGAGCAGTACTTC	CASSLASAISYEQYF
-	many	TRBJ2-1	17	TRBV6-6	TGTGCCAGCAGTTACTCCCGGGGGCTGTCTACTAAGGATGAGCAGTTCTTC	CASSYSRGLSTKDEQFF
-	few	TRBJ1-1	14	TRBV19	TGTGCCAGTAGTACAACCGGGGGGGGGACTGAAGCTTTCTTT	CASSTTGGGTEAFF
-	-	TRBJ1-1	13	TRBV25-1	TGTGCCAGCACAGAAGATATGAACACTGAAGCTCTGTTT	CASTEDMNTEALF
-	once	TRBJ2-1	14	TRBV12-3/TRBV12-4	TGTGCCAGCAGTTGGGCCGAAAAATACAATGAGAAGTTCTTC	CASSWAEKYNEKFF
-	many	TRBJ2-3	12	TRBV5-1	TGCGCCAGCAGCGAGGACTCGGATACGCAGTATTTT	CASSEDSDTQYF
TRBD2	many	TRBJ2-7	14	TRBV20-1	TGCAGTGCGGATGGACTAGCGGGGGACTACGAGCAGTACTTC	CSADGLAGDYEQYF
TRBD1	-	TRBJ1-1	12	TRBV13	TGTGCCAGCAGCTTACAGACAGGGACGGCTTTCTTT	CASSLQTGTAFF
-	-	TRBJ2-7	20	TRBV4-1	TGCGCCAGCAGCCAAGATGACCACCTGGGTAGCTCTTATATGTCCTACGAGCAGTACTTC	CASSQDDHLGSSYMSYEQYF
TRBD2	once	TRBJ2-5	12	TRBV20-1	TGCAGTCCTAGCGGGAGCGGTGAGACCCAGTACTTC	CSPSGSGETQYF
-	many	TRBJ2-1	14	TRBV27	TGTGCCAGCAGTTTATCTTCGGGGGCAACGGATTTGTTCTTC	CASSLSSGATDLFF
-	-	TRBJ1-4	14	TRBV12-3/TRBV12-4	TGTGCCAGCAGGAGGGCAGCAACTAATGAAAAACTGTTTTTT	CASRRAATNEKLFF
TRBD2	-	TRBJ2-3	16	TRBV12-3/TRBV12-4	TGTGCCAGCAGTACCTCGGCTAGCGGGTTTCCACATACGCAGTATTTT	CASSTSASGFPHTQYF
-	-	TRBJ1-1	15	TRBV6-1	TGTGCCAGCATTGCCTCCGGACGTGGGTTCACTGAAGCTTTATTT	CASIASGRGFTEALF
-	many	TRBJ1-4	16	TRBV11-2	TGTGCCAGCAGCCTTGGACGCAGTGGGTATAATGAAAAACTGTTTTTT	CASSLGRSGYNEKLFF
-	many	TRBJ1-1	12	TRBV6-1	TGTGCCAGCAGTTGGGAGAACACTGAAGCTTTCTTT	CASSWENTEAFF
TRBD2	many	TRBJ2-3	18	TRBV27	TGTGCCAGCAGTTCTGGACTAGCGGGAGATGGGGGCACATATACGCAGTATTTT	CASSSGLAGDGGTYTQYF
-	once	TRBJ1-5	15	TRBV7-2	TGTGCCAGCAGCTTACGGCCACATAGCAATCAGCCCAAGCATTTT	CASSLRPHSNQPKHF
-	-	TRBJ2-5	19	TRBV20-1	TGCAGTGCCGCCGGACGCCTTGAATCCCTAGTTGAGGGTGAAGAGACCCAGTACTTC	CSAAGRLESLVEGEETQYF